Below, 7 T cell receptor beta chains from the same sample are listed, as sequenced in a study of shared clonotypes between healthy human individuals. Some clones are missing from TCRdb's copy, which holds only in-frame ones; the method was immunoSEQ multiplex PCR. Here the sample spans more than 1,200,000 clones, just under 99% being singletons. The sample comprised naive CD4+ T cells sorted from blood. Subset: CD45RA+ positively selected. Every receptor here comes from a man aged 25-45 years in good health.

This rearrangement joins TRBV10-3 to TRBJ2-3, with D hard to call. Germline CDR1 ENHRY, CDR2 SYGVKD. V was pared by 4 bases and J by 0 bases, with 8 bases between. This CDR3 is built from 14 residues. DNA for the CDR3: TGTGCCATCAGTGTGGGTGGGAGCACAGATACGCAGTATTTT. Its translation is CAISVGGSTDTQYF.

The chain couples TRBV5-1 to TRBJ2-2; tentative D call: TRBD1 (5 bases). The CDR3 length is 15 residues. Germline V CDR1 and CDR2: SGHRS, YFSETQ. V was pared by 4 bases and J by 1 base, with 11 bases between. The CDR3 nucleotides are TGCGCCAGCAGCGCTGACAGACGGAACACCGGGGAGCTGTTTTTT. This gives the protein CASSADRRNTGELFF.

This chain joins TRBV6-5 and TRBJ1-2; D uncertain. V lost 0 bases to trimming and J lost 8 bases, with 13 bases between them. Looked up from germline, CDR1 is MNHEY and CDR2 is SVGAGI. The CDR3 sequence is 14 residues long. CDR3 region: CASSYSPDLGGYTF. The CDR3 region has the DNA TGTGCCAGCAGTTACTCTCCGGACCTGGGGGGCTACACCTTC.

This sequence joins TRBV7-9 and TRBJ2-5; 7 bases map to TRBD2. The J segment lost 9 bases and the V segment lost 4 bases, leaving 11 bases of the junction unmatched. There are 14 residues in the CDR3. Germline V gives CDR1 SEHNR, CDR2 FQNEAQ (reference sequence). CDR3 DNA sequence: TGTGCCAGCAGCTCCGACCCCGCCCGGGGGGCCCAGTACTTC. Its translation is CASSSDPARGAQYF.

V gene TRBV5-1 combines with J gene TRBJ2-2, with D uncertain. With 3 bases removed from V and 4 bases from J, the gap between germline ends came to 19 bases. The V gene's germline CDR1 is SGHRS and CDR2 YFSETQ. There are 17 residues in the CDR3. The CDR3 protein is CASSYPRTSGSTGELFF. The CDR3 DNA sequence: TGCGCCAGCAGCTATCCTCGGACCTCGGGCTCCACCGGGGAGCTGTTTTTT.

The chain is built from TRBV5-1 and TRBJ2-7; 7 bases fit TRBD1. Trimming took 4 bases from V and 2 from J; bases not matched to a gene: 9. Germline V gives CDR1 SGHRS, CDR2 YFSETQ. This CDR3 contains 15 residues. DNA for the CDR3: TGCGCCAGCAGCCCGGACGGACAGGATCCCTACGAGCAGTACTTC. Its translation is CASSPDGQDPYEQYF.

The chain couples TRBV7-9 to TRBJ2-1; TRBD2 agrees at 9 bases. Trimming cost V 5 bases and J 0 bases; bases outside gene matches: 5. CDR1 is SEHNR, CDR2 FQNEAQ, per germline (reference sequence). The CDR3 has 16 residues. The CDR3 region is CASSPGLASSYNEQFF. The CDR3 DNA is TGTGCCAGCAGCCCGGGACTAGCCTCCTCCTACAATGAGCAGTTCTTC.